This TCR beta chain was observed in a study of T cell repertoires in ileal Crohn's disease. General study results and limits: Endoscopic recurrence occurred in every patient whose clonality exceeded 26.8%.

Assay used: immunoSEQ multiplex PCR; TCRdb lists only in-frame clones, some missing. Among 15,000 to 20,000 clones, about 91% were seen once, and the ten largest hold 4.5% to 6%. A note on this clone: The antigen is unknown.

The CDR3 has 17 residues. The germline V gene has CDR1 MNHNS and CDR2 SASEGT. Trimming took off 2 bases at V and 0 bases at J, with 11 bases between the two ends. The specimen sequenced was ileal tissue. The chain uses TRBV6-1 and TRBJ2-6; D uncertain. The clonotype comes from an adult with Crohn's disease. The CDR3: CASSEMGAGSGANVLTF. The CDR3 DNA sequence: TGTGCCAGCAGTGAAATGGGTGCAGGCTCTGGGGCCAACGTCCTGACTTTC.